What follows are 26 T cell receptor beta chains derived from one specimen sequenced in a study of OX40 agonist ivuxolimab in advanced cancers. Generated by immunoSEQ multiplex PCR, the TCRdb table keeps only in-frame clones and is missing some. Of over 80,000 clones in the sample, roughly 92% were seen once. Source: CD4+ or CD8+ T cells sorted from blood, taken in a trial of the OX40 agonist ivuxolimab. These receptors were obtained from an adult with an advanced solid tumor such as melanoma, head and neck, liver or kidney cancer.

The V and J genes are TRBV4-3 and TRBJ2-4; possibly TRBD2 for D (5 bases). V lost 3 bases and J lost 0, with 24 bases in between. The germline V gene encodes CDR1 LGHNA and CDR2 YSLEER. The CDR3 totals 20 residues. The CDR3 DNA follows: TGCGCCAGCAGCCAGGTAGCGAACGAACCTCAAACGATAGCCAAAAACATTCAGTACTTC. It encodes CASSQVANEPQTIAKNIQYF.

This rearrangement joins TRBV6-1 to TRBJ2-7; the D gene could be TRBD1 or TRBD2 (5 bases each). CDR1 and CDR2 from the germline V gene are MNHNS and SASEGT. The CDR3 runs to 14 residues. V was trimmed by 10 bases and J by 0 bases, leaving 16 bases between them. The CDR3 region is CAISGTPPSYEQYF. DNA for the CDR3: TGTGCCATTTCCGGGACGCCTCCCTCCTACGAGCAGTACTTC.

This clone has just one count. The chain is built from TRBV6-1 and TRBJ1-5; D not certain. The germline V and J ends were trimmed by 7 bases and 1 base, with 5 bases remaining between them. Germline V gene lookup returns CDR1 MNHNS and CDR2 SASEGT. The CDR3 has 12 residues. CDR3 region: CASTDSNQPQHF. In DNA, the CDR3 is TGTGCCAGCACCGACAGCAATCAGCCCCAGCATTTT.

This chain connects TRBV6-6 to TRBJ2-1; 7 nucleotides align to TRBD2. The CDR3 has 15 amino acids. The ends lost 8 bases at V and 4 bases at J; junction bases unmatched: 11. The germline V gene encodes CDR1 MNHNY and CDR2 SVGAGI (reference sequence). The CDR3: CASGRAGVGYNEQFF. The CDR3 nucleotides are TGTGCCAGCGGGCGGGCGGGAGTAGGTTACAATGAGCAGTTCTTC.

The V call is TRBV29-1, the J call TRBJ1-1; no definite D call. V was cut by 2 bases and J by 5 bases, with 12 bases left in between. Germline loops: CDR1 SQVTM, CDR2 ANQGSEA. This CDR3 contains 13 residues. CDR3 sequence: CSVEPGLRTEAFF. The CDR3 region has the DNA TGCAGCGTTGAACCGGGCCTTAGGACTGAAGCTTTCTTT.

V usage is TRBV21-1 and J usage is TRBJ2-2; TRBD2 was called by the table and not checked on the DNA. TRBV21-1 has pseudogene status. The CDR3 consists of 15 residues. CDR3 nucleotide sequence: TGTGCCAGCAGCAGGGGACTAGCGGTCACCGGGGAGCTGTTTTTT. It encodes CASSRGLAVTGELFF.

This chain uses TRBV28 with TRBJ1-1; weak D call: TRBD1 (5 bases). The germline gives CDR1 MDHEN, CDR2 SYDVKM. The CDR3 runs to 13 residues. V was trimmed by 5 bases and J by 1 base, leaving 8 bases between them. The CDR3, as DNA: TGTGCCAGCAGTGGGGCCCCGAACACTGAAGCTTTCTTT. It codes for CASSGAPNTEAFF.

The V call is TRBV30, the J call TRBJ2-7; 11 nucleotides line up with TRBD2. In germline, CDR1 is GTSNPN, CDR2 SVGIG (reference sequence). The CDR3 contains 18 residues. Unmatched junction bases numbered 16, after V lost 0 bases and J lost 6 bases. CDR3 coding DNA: TGTGCCTGGAGTGTAATTCTAGCGGGAGGTTTATGGGAATGCGAGCAGTACTTC. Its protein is CAWSVILAGGLWECEQYF.

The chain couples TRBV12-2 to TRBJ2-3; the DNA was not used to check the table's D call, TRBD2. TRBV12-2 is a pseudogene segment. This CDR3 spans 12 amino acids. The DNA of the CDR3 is TGTGCAAGTCGCTTCCTCGCAGATACGCAGTATTTT. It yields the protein CASRFLADTQYF.

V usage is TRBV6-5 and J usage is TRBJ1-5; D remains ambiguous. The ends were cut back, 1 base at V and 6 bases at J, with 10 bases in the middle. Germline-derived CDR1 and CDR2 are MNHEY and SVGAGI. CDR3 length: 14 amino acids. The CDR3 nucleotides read TGTGCCAGCAGTTACTGGAGCTCGGGTCAGCCCCAGCATTTT. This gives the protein CASSYWSSGQPQHF.

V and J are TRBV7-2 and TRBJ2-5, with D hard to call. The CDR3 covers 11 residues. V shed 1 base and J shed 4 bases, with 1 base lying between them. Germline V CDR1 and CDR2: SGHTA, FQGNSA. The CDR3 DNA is TGTGCCAGCAGCTTAGTAGAGACCCAGTACTTC. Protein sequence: CASSLVETQYF.

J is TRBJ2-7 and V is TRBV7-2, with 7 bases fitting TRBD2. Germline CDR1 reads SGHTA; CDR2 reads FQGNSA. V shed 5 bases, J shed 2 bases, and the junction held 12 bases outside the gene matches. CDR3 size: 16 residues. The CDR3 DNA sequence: TGTGCCAGCAGCCGGGGGAGGGTTTTGAGCACCTACGAGCAGTACTTC. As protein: CASSRGRVLSTYEQYF.

The CDR3 DNA reads as TGTGCCACCAGCAGAGGGGGCATAAGCAATCAGCCCCAGCATTTT. This gives the protein CATSRGGISNQPQHF. The chain has TRBV15 and TRBJ1-5; a possible D gene is TRBD1 (5 bases). Germline V lookup: CDR1 LNHNV, CDR2 YYDKDF (reference sequence). The germline V and J ends were trimmed by 1 base and 1 base, with 8 bases remaining between them. The CDR3 consists of 15 residues.

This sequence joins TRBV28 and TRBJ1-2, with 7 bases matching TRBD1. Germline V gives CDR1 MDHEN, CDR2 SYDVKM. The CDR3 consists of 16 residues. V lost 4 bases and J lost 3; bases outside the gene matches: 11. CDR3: CASSSPGQADYYGYTF. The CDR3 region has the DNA TGTGCCAGCAGTTCTCCCGGACAGGCGGACTACTATGGCTACACCTTC.

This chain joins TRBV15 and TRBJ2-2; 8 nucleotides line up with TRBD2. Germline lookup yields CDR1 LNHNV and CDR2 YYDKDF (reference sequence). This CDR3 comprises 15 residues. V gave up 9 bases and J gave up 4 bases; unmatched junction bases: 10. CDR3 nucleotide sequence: TGTGCCACGATGGAAGTGGGACTAGTCACCGGGGAGCTGTTTTTT. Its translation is CATMEVGLVTGELFF. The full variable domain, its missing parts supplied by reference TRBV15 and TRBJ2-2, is DAMVIQNPRYQVTQFGKPVTLSCSQTLNHNVMYWYQQKSSQAPKLLFHYYDKDFNNEADTPDNFQSRRPNTSFCFLDIRSPGLGDTAMYLCATMEVGLVTGELFFGEGSRLTVL.

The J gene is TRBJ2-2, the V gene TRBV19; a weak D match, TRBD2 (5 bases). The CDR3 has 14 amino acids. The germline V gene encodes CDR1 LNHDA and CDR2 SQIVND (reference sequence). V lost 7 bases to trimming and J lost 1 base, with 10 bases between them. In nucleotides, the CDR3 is TGTGCCAGTACCCAAGGAGGGAACACCGGGGAGCTGTTTTTT. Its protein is CASTQGGNTGELFF.

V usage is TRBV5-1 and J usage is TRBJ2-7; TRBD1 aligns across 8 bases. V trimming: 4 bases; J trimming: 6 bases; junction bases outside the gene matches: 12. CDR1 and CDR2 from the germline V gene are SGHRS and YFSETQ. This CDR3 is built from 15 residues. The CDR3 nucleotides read TGCGCCAGCAGCACCCGACAGGGGCCGCTGTCCGAGCAGTACTTC. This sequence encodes CASSTRQGPLSEQYF. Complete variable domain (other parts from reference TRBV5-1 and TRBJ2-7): KAGVTQTPRYLIKTRGQQVTLSCSPISGHRSVSWYQQTPGQGLQFLFEYFSETQRNKGNFPGRFSGRQFSNSRSEMNVSTLELGDSALYLCASSTRQGPLSEQYFGPGTRLTVT.

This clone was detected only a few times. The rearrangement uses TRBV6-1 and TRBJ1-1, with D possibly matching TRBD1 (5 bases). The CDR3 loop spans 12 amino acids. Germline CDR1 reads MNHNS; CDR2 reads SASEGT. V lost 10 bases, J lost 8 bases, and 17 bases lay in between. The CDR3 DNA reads TGTGCCACACGGGACTTGGTTCCCGAAGCTTTCTTT. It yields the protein CATRDLVPEAFF.

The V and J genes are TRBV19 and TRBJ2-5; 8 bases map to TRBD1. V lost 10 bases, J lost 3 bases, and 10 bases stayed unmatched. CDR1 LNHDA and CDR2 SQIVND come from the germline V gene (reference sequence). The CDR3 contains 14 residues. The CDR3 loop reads CATKGADREETQYF. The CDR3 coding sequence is TGTGCCACCAAGGGGGCGGACAGGGAAGAGACCCAGTACTTC.

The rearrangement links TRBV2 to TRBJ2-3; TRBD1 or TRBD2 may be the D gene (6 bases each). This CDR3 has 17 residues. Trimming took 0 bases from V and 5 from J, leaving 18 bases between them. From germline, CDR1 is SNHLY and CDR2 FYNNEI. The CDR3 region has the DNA TGTGCCAGCAGTGAAGCCGCCTTAGGAAGGGGGGTAGATACGCAGTATTTT. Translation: CASSEAALGRGVDTQYF.

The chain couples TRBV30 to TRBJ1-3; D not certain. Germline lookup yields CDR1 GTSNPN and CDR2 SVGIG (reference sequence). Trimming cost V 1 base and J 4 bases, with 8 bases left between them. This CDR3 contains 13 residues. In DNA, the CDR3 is TGTGCCTGGAGTGATAATATAGGAAACACCATATATTTT. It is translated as CAWSDNIGNTIYF. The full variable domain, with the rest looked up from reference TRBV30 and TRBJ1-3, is SQTIHQWPATLVQPVGSPLSLECTVEGTSNPNLYWYRQAAGRGLQLLFYSVGIGQISSEVPQNLSASRPQDRQFILSSKKLLLSDSGFYLCAWSDNIGNTIYFGEGSWLTVV.

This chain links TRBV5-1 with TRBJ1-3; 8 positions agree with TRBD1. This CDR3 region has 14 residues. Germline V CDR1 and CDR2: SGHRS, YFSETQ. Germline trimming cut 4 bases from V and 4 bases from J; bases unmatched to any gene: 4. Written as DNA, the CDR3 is TGCGCCAGCAGCAAGGACAGGGAGGGAAACACCATATATTTT. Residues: CASSKDREGNTIYF.

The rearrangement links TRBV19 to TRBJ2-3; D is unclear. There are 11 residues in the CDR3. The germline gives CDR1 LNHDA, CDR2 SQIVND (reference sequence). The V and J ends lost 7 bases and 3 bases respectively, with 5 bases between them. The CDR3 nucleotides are TGTGCCAGTAAGACGACAGATACGCAGTATTTT. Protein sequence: CASKTTDTQYF.

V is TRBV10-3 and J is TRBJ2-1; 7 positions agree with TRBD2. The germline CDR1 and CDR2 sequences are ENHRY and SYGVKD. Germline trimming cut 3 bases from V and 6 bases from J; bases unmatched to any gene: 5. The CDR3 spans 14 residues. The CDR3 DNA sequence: TGTGCCATCAGTGATGGGACTACAGGCAATGAGCAGTTCTTC. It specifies CAISDGTTGNEQFF.

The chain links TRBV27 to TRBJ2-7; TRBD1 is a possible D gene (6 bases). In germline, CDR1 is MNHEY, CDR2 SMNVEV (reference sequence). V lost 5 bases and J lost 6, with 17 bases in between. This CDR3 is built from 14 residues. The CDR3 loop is CASSPYRAGGEQYF. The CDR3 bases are TGTGCCAGCAGTCCCTACAGGGCTGGCGGCGAGCAGTACTTC.

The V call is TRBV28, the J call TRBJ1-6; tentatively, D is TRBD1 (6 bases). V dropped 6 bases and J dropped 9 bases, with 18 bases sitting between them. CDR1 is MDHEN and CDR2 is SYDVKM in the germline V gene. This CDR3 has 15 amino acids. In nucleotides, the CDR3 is TGTGCCAGCAGCCCGCCGTATGGGGGGGCTTCACCCCTCCACTTT. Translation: CASSPPYGGASPLHF.